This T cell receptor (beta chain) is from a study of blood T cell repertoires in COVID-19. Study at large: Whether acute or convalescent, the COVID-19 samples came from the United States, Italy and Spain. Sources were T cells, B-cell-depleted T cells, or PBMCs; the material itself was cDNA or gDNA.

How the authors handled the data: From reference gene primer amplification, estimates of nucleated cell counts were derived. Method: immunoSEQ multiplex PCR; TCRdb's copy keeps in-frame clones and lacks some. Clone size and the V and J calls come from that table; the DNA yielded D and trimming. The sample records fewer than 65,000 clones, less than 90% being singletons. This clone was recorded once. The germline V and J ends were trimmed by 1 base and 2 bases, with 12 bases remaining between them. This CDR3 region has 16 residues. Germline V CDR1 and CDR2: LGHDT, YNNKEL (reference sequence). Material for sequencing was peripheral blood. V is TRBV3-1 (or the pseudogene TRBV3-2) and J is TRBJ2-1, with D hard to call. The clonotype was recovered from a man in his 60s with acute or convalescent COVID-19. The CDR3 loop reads CASSQGSRTPYNEQFF. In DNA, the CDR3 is TGTGCCAGCAGCCAAGGGTCTAGAACCCCCTACAATGAGCAGTTCTTC.